Listed below are T cell receptor beta chains from one sample, sequenced in a study of T cells in localized non-small cell lung cancer. The assay was immunoSEQ multiplex PCR, and TCRdb's table has in-frame clones only and misses some. The repertoire includes 15,000 to 25,000 clones, around nine tenths of them detected once, and 4% to 5% sits in the top ten. The input for sequencing was peripheral blood, taken before any cancer treatment. The receptors stem from a male donor older than 55 with stage I squamous cell lung carcinoma. Both conserved end residues are part of each CDR3. The D gene is left open where the match is weak. A clone size is listed for some rows: how often the clone was seen (once, few, many), or a class if it is expanded.

v_call: TRBV11-2; j_call: TRBJ2-2; cdr3_length: 16; d_call: NA; clone_size: NA; cdr3_nt: TGTGCCAGCAGCTGGGCAAGGTCCTCGATAGTGGGGGAGCTGTTTTTT; cdr3_aa: CASSWARSSIVGELFF
v_call: TRBV7-2; j_call: TRBJ2-2; cdr3_length: 16; d_call: NA; clone_size: NA; cdr3_nt: TGTGCCAGCAGCTTAATGCGTTCAGGGGACACCGGGGAGCTGTTTTTT; cdr3_aa: CASSLMRSGDTGELFF
v_call: TRBV5-1; j_call: TRBJ2-2; cdr3_length: 14; d_call: NA; clone_size: NA; cdr3_nt: TGCGCCAGCAGCTTTCAGGGGTACACCGGGGAGCTGTTTTTT; cdr3_aa: CASSFQGYTGELFF
v_call: TRBV30; j_call: TRBJ2-5; cdr3_length: 13; d_call: NA; clone_size: NA; cdr3_nt: TGTGCCTGGGCCACTAAGGGCGGAGAGACCCAGTACTTC; cdr3_aa: CAWATKGGETQYF
v_call: TRBV5-6; j_call: TRBJ2-7; cdr3_length: 17; d_call: NA; clone_size: NA; cdr3_nt: TGTGCCAGCAGCCTCCGGGACACCCATCCTAAAGCCTACGAGCAGTACTTC; cdr3_aa: CASSLRDTHPKAYEQYF
v_call: TRBV30; j_call: TRBJ2-6; cdr3_length: 12; d_call: NA; clone_size: NA; cdr3_nt: TGTGCCTGCCTCCTCTGGGCCAACGTCCTGACTTTC; cdr3_aa: CACLLWANVLTF
v_call: TRBV28; j_call: TRBJ2-2; cdr3_length: 13; d_call: NA; clone_size: NA; cdr3_nt: TGTGCCAGCAGTACCCTGACCGCCGGGGAGCTGTTTTTT; cdr3_aa: CASSTLTAGELFF
v_call: TRBV19; j_call: TRBJ1-2; cdr3_length: 15; d_call: TRBD1; clone_size: NA; cdr3_nt: TGTGCCAGTAGCCTGGGACAGGGGGCGCCGGGGGGCTACACCTTC; cdr3_aa: CASSLGQGAPGGYTF
v_call: TRBV6-5; j_call: TRBJ2-7; cdr3_length: 13; d_call: NA; clone_size: NA; cdr3_nt: TGTGCCAGCAGTTCCCAGGGGGGGACCGAGCAGTACTTC; cdr3_aa: CASSSQGGTEQYF
v_call: TRBV9; j_call: TRBJ2-2; cdr3_length: 16; d_call: TRBD2; clone_size: NA; cdr3_nt: TGTGCCAGCAGCTCTCTAGCGGGAGGGCCGACCGGGGAGCTGTTTTTT; cdr3_aa: CASSSLAGGPTGELFF
v_call: TRBV9; j_call: TRBJ1-1; cdr3_length: 15; d_call: NA; clone_size: NA; cdr3_nt: TGTGCCAGCAGCGTAGTCGGGGAGGCGGACACTGAAGCTTTCTTT; cdr3_aa: CASSVVGEADTEAFF
v_call: TRBV6-5; j_call: TRBJ2-7; cdr3_length: 14; d_call: TRBD1; clone_size: once; cdr3_nt: TGTGCCAGCAGAACGGGACAGAGCTCCTACGAGCAGTACTTC; cdr3_aa: CASRTGQSSYEQYF
v_call: TRBV19; j_call: TRBJ2-5; cdr3_length: 11; d_call: NA; clone_size: NA; cdr3_nt: TGTGCCAGTAGTGTGGATGGGACCCAGTACTTC; cdr3_aa: CASSVDGTQYF
v_call: TRBV4-1; j_call: TRBJ1-5; cdr3_length: 16; d_call: NA; clone_size: NA; cdr3_nt: TGCGCCAGCAGCCAAGATTTGGCACGACAAGATCAGCCCCAGCATTTT; cdr3_aa: CASSQDLARQDQPQHF
v_call: TRBV6-1; j_call: TRBJ1-5; cdr3_length: 15; d_call: TRBD1; clone_size: NA; cdr3_nt: TGTGCCAGCAGTGAAGCCCGACAGGGAGCGCAGCCCCAGCATTTT; cdr3_aa: CASSEARQGAQPQHF
v_call: TRBV27; j_call: TRBJ2-1; cdr3_length: 15; d_call: TRBD2; clone_size: NA; cdr3_nt: TGTGCCAGCAGTTTGACTAGCGGGAGGGGGTATGAGCAGTTCTTC; cdr3_aa: CASSLTSGRGYEQFF
v_call: TRBV28; j_call: TRBJ1-2; cdr3_length: 14; d_call: TRBD1; clone_size: NA; cdr3_nt: TGTGCCAGCAGCCCTCCGGGACAGGTCTATGGCTACACCTTC; cdr3_aa: CASSPPGQVYGYTF
v_call: TRBV5-1; j_call: TRBJ2-5; cdr3_length: 12; d_call: NA; clone_size: NA; cdr3_nt: TGCGCCAGCAGCTTCACAGGGGAGACCCAGTACTTC; cdr3_aa: CASSFTGETQYF
v_call: TRBV7-8; j_call: TRBJ1-2; cdr3_length: 12; d_call: NA; clone_size: NA; cdr3_nt: TGTGCCAGCAGCTCGGGCCTCCAGGGCTACACCTTC; cdr3_aa: CASSSGLQGYTF
v_call: TRBV2; j_call: TRBJ2-1; cdr3_length: 13; d_call: NA; clone_size: NA; cdr3_nt: TGTGCCAGCAGTGCAGACCAGGGTAGAGAGCAGTTCTTC; cdr3_aa: CASSADQGREQFF
v_call: TRBV28; j_call: TRBJ2-7; cdr3_length: 12; d_call: NA; clone_size: NA; cdr3_nt: TGTGCCAGCAGTCTAGGGGGGGGGACCCAGGACTTC; cdr3_aa: CASSLGGGTQDF
v_call: TRBV6-5; j_call: TRBJ2-1; cdr3_length: 14; d_call: TRBD1; clone_size: NA; cdr3_nt: TGTGCCACAGGGGCCCCGACAGGGTACAATGAGCAGTTCTTC; cdr3_aa: CATGAPTGYNEQFF
v_call: TRBV27; j_call: TRBJ1-2; cdr3_length: 13; d_call: TRBD1; clone_size: NA; cdr3_nt: TGTGCCAGCAGTTCGGACAGGGTTCCCCCCCTCACCTTC; cdr3_aa: CASSSDRVPPLTF
v_call: TRBV7-8; j_call: TRBJ1-1; cdr3_length: 15; d_call: NA; clone_size: once; cdr3_nt: TGTGCCAGCAGCTCTACTGTGGGGGGCAGGGGTGAAGCTTTCTTT; cdr3_aa: CASSSTVGGRGEAFF
v_call: TRBV5-5; j_call: TRBJ1-2; cdr3_length: 15; d_call: NA; clone_size: NA; cdr3_nt: TGTGCCAGCAGCCTAGGCCCCCTGGGGTATGATGGCTACACCTTC; cdr3_aa: CASSLGPLGYDGYTF
v_call: TRBV29-1; j_call: TRBJ1-1; cdr3_length: 11; d_call: TRBD1; clone_size: NA; cdr3_nt: TGCAGCGCTCAGGGGGGCAACGAAGCTTTCTTT; cdr3_aa: CSAQGGNEAFF
v_call: TRBV5-1; j_call: TRBJ2-1; cdr3_length: 17; d_call: TRBD2; clone_size: NA; cdr3_nt: TGCGCCAGCAGTAGGGTAGCGGGTCCCACCCCGGACAATGAGCAGTTCTTC; cdr3_aa: CASSRVAGPTPDNEQFF
v_call: TRBV28; j_call: TRBJ1-1; cdr3_length: 13; d_call: NA; clone_size: NA; cdr3_nt: TGTGCCAGCAGTCTCTCACAGGGCTATGAAGCTTTCTTT; cdr3_aa: CASSLSQGYEAFF
v_call: TRBV28; j_call: TRBJ2-7; cdr3_length: 12; d_call: NA; clone_size: NA; cdr3_nt: TGTGCCGCCGGCCAGCCTACTTACGAGCAGTACTTC; cdr3_aa: CAAGQPTYEQYF
v_call: TRBV6-1; j_call: TRBJ1-1; cdr3_length: 15; d_call: TRBD1; clone_size: NA; cdr3_nt: TGTGCCAGCAGTCGTCCGGGACAGGGGGCGACTGAAGCTTTCTTT; cdr3_aa: CASSRPGQGATEAFF
v_call: TRBV19; j_call: TRBJ1-5; cdr3_length: 14; d_call: NA; clone_size: NA; cdr3_nt: TGTGCCAGTAGTATCGGCAGCCAAAATCAGCCCCAGCATTTT; cdr3_aa: CASSIGSQNQPQHF
v_call: TRBV1; j_call: TRBJ1-5; cdr3_length: 16; d_call: NA; clone_size: NA; cdr3_nt: TGCACCAGCAGCCGGAAACCCAAGTCACCCCATCAGCCCCAGCATTTT; cdr3_aa: CTSSRKPKSPHQPQHF
v_call: TRBV28; j_call: TRBJ2-6; cdr3_length: 15; d_call: NA; clone_size: NA; cdr3_nt: TGTGCCAGCAGTGTCGAAAGGACCGGGGCCAACGTCCTGACTTTC; cdr3_aa: CASSVERTGANVLTF
v_call: TRBV30; j_call: TRBJ1-2; cdr3_length: 12; d_call: NA; clone_size: NA; cdr3_nt: TGTGCCTGGAGTGGGACGATTATGAGCTACACCTTC; cdr3_aa: CAWSGTIMSYTF
v_call: TRBV28; j_call: TRBJ2-7; cdr3_length: 12; d_call: NA; clone_size: NA; cdr3_nt: TGTGCCAGCAGTTCAAGCTCCTACGAGCAGTACTTC; cdr3_aa: CASSSSSYEQYF
v_call: TRBV5-6; j_call: TRBJ2-3; cdr3_length: 13; d_call: NA; clone_size: NA; cdr3_nt: TGTGCCAGCAGCTTGGTTAGGGAGACTACGCAGTATTTT; cdr3_aa: CASSLVRETTQYF
v_call: TRBV7-6; j_call: TRBJ2-7; cdr3_length: 14; d_call: TRBD1; clone_size: NA; cdr3_nt: TGTGCCAGCAGCTCAAATCCGGACAGGGGCGAGCAGTACTTC; cdr3_aa: CASSSNPDRGEQYF
v_call: TRBV29-1; j_call: TRBJ2-7; cdr3_length: 14; d_call: NA; clone_size: once; cdr3_nt: TGCAGCGTTGAAGGGGGGCAGTTCTCCTACGAGCAGTACTTC; cdr3_aa: CSVEGGQFSYEQYF
v_call: TRBV18; j_call: TRBJ2-5; cdr3_length: 11; d_call: NA; clone_size: NA; cdr3_nt: TGTGCCAGCTCACCGGAAGAGACCCAGTACTTC; cdr3_aa: CASSPEETQYF
v_call: TRBV14; j_call: TRBJ2-3; cdr3_length: 15; d_call: TRBD2; clone_size: NA; cdr3_nt: TGTGCCAGCAGCTCGGGACTAGCGGGAGGATATACGCAGTATTTT; cdr3_aa: CASSSGLAGGYTQYF
v_call: TRBV5-1; j_call: TRBJ2-7; cdr3_length: 15; d_call: TRBD2; clone_size: NA; cdr3_nt: TGCGCCAGCAGCTGGTTGACTAGCGGGAACTACGAGCAGTACTTC; cdr3_aa: CASSWLTSGNYEQYF
v_call: TRBV7-9; j_call: TRBJ1-1; cdr3_length: 15; d_call: NA; clone_size: once; cdr3_nt: TGTGCCAGCAGCTTCGGAAAGGGCGCGGGGACTGAAGCTTTCTTT; cdr3_aa: CASSFGKGAGTEAFF
v_call: TRBV27; j_call: TRBJ1-2; cdr3_length: 13; d_call: NA; clone_size: NA; cdr3_nt: TGTGCCAGCAGTTTTGGGCGGGACTATGGCTACACCTTC; cdr3_aa: CASSFGRDYGYTF
v_call: TRBV6-1; j_call: TRBJ1-2; cdr3_length: 15; d_call: TRBD1; clone_size: once; cdr3_nt: TGTGCCAGCAGTGAAGCGGGGACAGGAGACTATGGCTACACCTTC; cdr3_aa: CASSEAGTGDYGYTF
v_call: TRBV5-4; j_call: TRBJ2-5; cdr3_length: 14; d_call: NA; clone_size: once; cdr3_nt: TGTGCCAGCAGCCACCGGGACACCCCAGAGACCCAGTACTTC; cdr3_aa: CASSHRDTPETQYF
v_call: TRBV10-2; j_call: TRBJ2-3; cdr3_length: 17; d_call: NA; clone_size: NA; cdr3_nt: TGCGCCAGCAGTGAGTCTCGGGCCGCTGCCTCCACAGATACGCAGTATTTT; cdr3_aa: CASSESRAAASTDTQYF
v_call: TRBV7-2; j_call: TRBJ1-1; cdr3_length: 12; d_call: NA; clone_size: once; cdr3_nt: TGTGCCAGCAGCCTTTTAAACACTGAAGCTTTCTTT; cdr3_aa: CASSLLNTEAFF
v_call: TRBV27; j_call: TRBJ2-2; cdr3_length: 15; d_call: NA; clone_size: NA; cdr3_nt: TGTGCCAGCAGTTTCGTTGGGGCCAACACCGGGGAGCTGTTTTTT; cdr3_aa: CASSFVGANTGELFF
v_call: TRBV7-2; j_call: TRBJ2-3; cdr3_length: 14; d_call: TRBD2; clone_size: NA; cdr3_nt: TGTGCCAGCAGCCCCGGACTAGCAACAGATACGCAGTATTTT; cdr3_aa: CASSPGLATDTQYF
v_call: TRBV4-3; j_call: TRBJ2-1; cdr3_length: 15; d_call: NA; clone_size: NA; cdr3_nt: TGCGCCAGCAGCCAAGTGGAGTTGGCCTCGCATGAGCAGTTCTTC; cdr3_aa: CASSQVELASHEQFF
v_call: TRBV27; j_call: TRBJ2-5; cdr3_length: 15; d_call: TRBD2; clone_size: NA; cdr3_nt: TGTGCCAGCAGTTCGCTGACTAGCGGAAAAGAGACCCAGTACTTC; cdr3_aa: CASSSLTSGKETQYF
v_call: TRBV11-2; j_call: TRBJ2-1; cdr3_length: 16; d_call: TRBD2; clone_size: once; cdr3_nt: TGTGCCAGCAGCCCGTCACCGGGACTAGTCACCAATGAGCAGTTCTTC; cdr3_aa: CASSPSPGLVTNEQFF
v_call: TRBV9; j_call: TRBJ2-1; cdr3_length: 14; d_call: NA; clone_size: NA; cdr3_nt: TGTGCCAGCAGCGCCGGGACTTCCTACAATGAGCAGTTCTTC; cdr3_aa: CASSAGTSYNEQFF
v_call: TRBV28; j_call: TRBJ1-3; cdr3_length: 13; d_call: NA; clone_size: NA; cdr3_nt: TGTGACAGCATGTTCCAGGCTGGAAACACCATATATTTT; cdr3_aa: CDSMFQAGNTIYF
v_call: TRBV6-5; j_call: TRBJ2-3; cdr3_length: 12; d_call: NA; clone_size: NA; cdr3_nt: TGTGCCAGCAGCCCCCAGCTAGATACGCAGTATTTT; cdr3_aa: CASSPQLDTQYF
v_call: TRBV4-3; j_call: TRBJ1-3; cdr3_length: 14; d_call: NA; clone_size: NA; cdr3_nt: TGCGCCAGCAGCCAAGGACAGACGGGAAACACCATATATTTT; cdr3_aa: CASSQGQTGNTIYF
v_call: TRBV28; j_call: TRBJ1-6; cdr3_length: 12; d_call: NA; clone_size: NA; cdr3_nt: TGTGCCAGCAGTTGGCGATATTCACCCCTCCACTTT; cdr3_aa: CASSWRYSPLHF
v_call: TRBV11-2; j_call: TRBJ2-5; cdr3_length: 15; d_call: NA; clone_size: NA; cdr3_nt: TGTGCCAGCACCCGCACGGACCTCTCTCGGGAGACCCAGTACTTC; cdr3_aa: CASTRTDLSRETQYF
v_call: TRBV10-3; j_call: TRBJ2-7; cdr3_length: 13; d_call: TRBD2; clone_size: NA; cdr3_nt: TGTGCCATCAGTGAGCGGGGGGGCTACGAGCAGTACTTC; cdr3_aa: CAISERGGYEQYF
v_call: TRBV19; j_call: TRBJ2-7; cdr3_length: 11; d_call: NA; clone_size: NA; cdr3_nt: TGTGCCAGTAGTATGGGCGGTCTTCAGTACTTC; cdr3_aa: CASSMGGLQYF